This TCR beta chain was captured by sequencing in a study of CXCR3-negative and CXCR3-positive naive CD8 T cells. Each TRB cDNA library was prepared by 5' RACE (with UMI labels). TCRdb reanalyzed the 5' RACE reads, giving one entry per CDR3 protein sequence and no DNA. The listing records over 100,000 distinct CDR3 sequences. General study points: TRB CDR3s were more hydrophobic in CXCR3-positive than in CXCR3-negative naive cells.

Within the CD8+ T cell compartment, naive cells were CD45RO-CCR7+CD27+CD95-. To note about this clonotype: Antigen unknown.

This TCR derives from a human donor in good health. Some clones in this sample may be carry-over from other donors' samples. The sequenced material came from naive CXCR3- CD8+ T cells from blood. Subset described: CD45RO-CCR7+CD27+CD95- naive CD8+ T cells lacking CXCR3 (TNR3-).

CDR3 sequence: CASTQGVTEAFF. The chain has TRBV6-6 and TRBJ1-1; TCRdb proposes TRBD1, but this gene call is untestable without DNA. The CDR3 is made up of 12 amino acids. Germline V gene data show CDR1 as MNHNY and CDR2 as SVGAGI (reference sequence).